This TCR beta chain originates from a study of T-cell reconstitution after alpha-beta-depleted transplantation in children. Study results and caveats: The authors attributed T-cell counts and diversity one year after transplant mostly to newly produced T cells.

This CDR3 is built from 19 residues. Germline V gives CDR1 LGHDT, CDR2 YNNKEL (reference sequence). The V and J ends lost 0 bases and 2 bases respectively, with 23 bases between them. This clonotype was seen many times. Antigen specificity is unknown. Molecular barcoding with unique molecular identifiers was used for the TCRbeta library. TCRdb recomputed calls from the PCR reads with MiXCR, one row per CDR3 protein. The data contain 250,000 or so distinct CDR3 sequences, approximately 8% of them seen just once; the ten biggest clones take up 6.3%. The origin of this receptor is a male patient younger than 18 who had a stem cell transplant for acute lymphoblastic leukemia, so the T cells may come from the graft donor. This sequence joins TRBV3-1 and TRBJ2-7; possibly TRBD2 for D (5 bases). The sample here was PBMCs, mostly from graft donor cells, taken 180 days after TCRalphabeta/CD19-depleted stem cell transplant. The CDR3 region has the DNA TGTGCCAGCAGCCAAGATCCGGAGGTAGTCAACCCCTTTGCCTACGAGCAGTACTTC. Amino acids: CASSQDPEVVNPFAYEQYF.